The TCR beta chain under discussion was sequenced for a study of blood T cell repertoires in COVID-19. V shed 1 base and J shed 1 base, with 11 bases lying between them. CDR1 and CDR2 from the germline V gene are KGHDR and SFDVKD. The CDR3 runs 16 residues. Profiling relied on immunoSEQ multiplex PCR, and the TCRdb table lists in-frame clones only, not all of them. The sample shows about 170,000 clones, about nine tenths of them seen only once. The sample consisted of peripheral blood. This rearrangement joins TRBV24-1 to TRBJ2-3; D may be TRBD2 (5 bases). This sequence originates from a man aged 55 to 70 with acute or convalescent COVID-19. The CDR3 DNA is TGTGCCACCAGTGATTTTGCGGGCCCTCGCACAGATACGCAGTATTTT. Its translation is CATSDFAGPRTDTQYF.